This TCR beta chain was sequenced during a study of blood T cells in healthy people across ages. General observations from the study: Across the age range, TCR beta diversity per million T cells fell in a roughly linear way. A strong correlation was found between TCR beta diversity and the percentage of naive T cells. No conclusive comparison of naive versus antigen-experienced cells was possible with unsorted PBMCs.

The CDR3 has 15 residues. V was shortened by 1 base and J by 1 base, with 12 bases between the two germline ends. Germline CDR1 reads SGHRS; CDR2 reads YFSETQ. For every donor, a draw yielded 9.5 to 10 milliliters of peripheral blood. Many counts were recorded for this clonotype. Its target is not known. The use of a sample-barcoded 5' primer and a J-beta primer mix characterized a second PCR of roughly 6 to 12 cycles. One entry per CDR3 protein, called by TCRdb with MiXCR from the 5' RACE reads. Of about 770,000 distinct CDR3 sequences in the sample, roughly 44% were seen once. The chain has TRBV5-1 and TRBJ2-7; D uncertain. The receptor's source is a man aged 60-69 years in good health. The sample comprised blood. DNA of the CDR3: TGCGCCAGCAGCTTGTTCTTCGGCAGGTCCTACGAGCAGTACTTC. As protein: CASSLFFGRSYEQYF.